A single T cell receptor beta chain is shown here with its context. Measured with immunoSEQ multiplex PCR; TCRdb has only the in-frame clones, and not every one. The table has about 220,000 clones, roughly 94% seen once. This entry belongs to a study of control samples from healthy donors and cancer patients. This sequence originates from a man aged 50 to 59 in good health. The specimen was blood.

DNA of the CDR3: TGCGCCAGCAGCCCAAACAGGGCCAGCTCTGGAAACACCATATATTTT. Protein product: CASSPNRASSGNTIYF. V is TRBV5-1 and J is TRBJ1-3; TRBD1 is a possible D gene (6 bases). Germline values: CDR1 SGHRS, CDR2 YFSETQ. The ends were cut back, 4 bases at V and 0 bases at J, with 14 bases in the middle. The CDR3 totals 16 residues.